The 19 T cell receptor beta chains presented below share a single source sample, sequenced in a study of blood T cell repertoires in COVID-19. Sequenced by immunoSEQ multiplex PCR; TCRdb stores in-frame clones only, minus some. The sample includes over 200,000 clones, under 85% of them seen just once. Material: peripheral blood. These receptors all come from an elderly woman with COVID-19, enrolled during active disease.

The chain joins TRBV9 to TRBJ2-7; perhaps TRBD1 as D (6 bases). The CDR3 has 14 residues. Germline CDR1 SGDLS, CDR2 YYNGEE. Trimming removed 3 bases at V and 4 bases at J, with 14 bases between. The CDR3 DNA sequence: TGTGCCAGCAGCGCAGTGTCCCAGGGGTACGAGCAGTACTTC. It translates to CASSAVSQGYEQYF.

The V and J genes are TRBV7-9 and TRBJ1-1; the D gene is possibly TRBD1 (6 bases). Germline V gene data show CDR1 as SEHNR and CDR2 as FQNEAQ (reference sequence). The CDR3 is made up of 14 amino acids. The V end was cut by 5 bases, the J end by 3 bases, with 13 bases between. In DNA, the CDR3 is TGTGCCAGCAGCGCGCAGGGGATTTACACTGAAGCTTTCTTT. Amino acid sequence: CASSAQGIYTEAFF. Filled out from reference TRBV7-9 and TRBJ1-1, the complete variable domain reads DTGVSQNPRHKITKRGQNVTFRCDPISEHNRLYWYRQTLGQGPEFLTYFQNEAQLEKSRLLSDRFSAERPKGSFSTLEIQRTEQGDSAMYLCASSAQGIYTEAFFGQGTRLTVV.

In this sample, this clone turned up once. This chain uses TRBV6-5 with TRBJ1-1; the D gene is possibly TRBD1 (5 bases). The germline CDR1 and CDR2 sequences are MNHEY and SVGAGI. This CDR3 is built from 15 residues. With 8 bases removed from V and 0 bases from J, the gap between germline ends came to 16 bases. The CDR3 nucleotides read TGTGCCAGCGGCCTCGGGGGGAACCTGAACACTGAAGCTTTCTTT. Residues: CASGLGGNLNTEAFF.

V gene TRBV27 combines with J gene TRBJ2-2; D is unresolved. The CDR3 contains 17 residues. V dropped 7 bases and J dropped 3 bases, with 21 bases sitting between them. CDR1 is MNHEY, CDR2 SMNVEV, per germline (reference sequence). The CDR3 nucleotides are TGTGCCAGCACCCCTAGTCATCCCTCATTTTACACCGGGGAGCTGTTTTTT. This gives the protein CASTPSHPSFYTGELFF.

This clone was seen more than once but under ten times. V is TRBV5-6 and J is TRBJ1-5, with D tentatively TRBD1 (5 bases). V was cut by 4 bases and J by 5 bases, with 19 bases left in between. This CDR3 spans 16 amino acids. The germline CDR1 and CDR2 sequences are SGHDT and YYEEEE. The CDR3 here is CASSRGPARVDQPQHF. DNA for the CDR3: TGTGCCAGCAGCCGAGGTCCGGCCAGGGTGGATCAGCCCCAGCATTTT.

As DNA, the CDR3 is TGTGCCAGCAGTTTCAGGGTGAACTATGGCTACACCTTC. It translates to CASSFRVNYGYTF. The rearrangement uses TRBV6-5 and TRBJ1-2; the D gene is possibly TRBD1 (5 bases). CDR1 and CDR2 from the germline V gene are MNHEY and SVGAGI. Trimming took 4 bases from V and 2 from J, leaving 8 bases between them. The CDR3 consists of 13 residues.

CDR3 loop: CASSIDHPRGQFF. For the CDR3, the DNA is TGTGCCAGTAGTATAGATCACCCCAGAGGGCAGTTCTTC. The chain employs TRBV19 and TRBJ2-1, with unresolved D. The CDR3 totals 13 residues. The ends were cut back, 0 bases at V and 12 bases at J, with 12 bases in the middle. In germline, CDR1 is LNHDA, CDR2 SQIVND (reference sequence).

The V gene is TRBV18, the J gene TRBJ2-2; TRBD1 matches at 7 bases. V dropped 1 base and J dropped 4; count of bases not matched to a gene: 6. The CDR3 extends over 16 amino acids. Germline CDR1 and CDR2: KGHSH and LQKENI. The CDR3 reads CASSPRSGTATGELFF. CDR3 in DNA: TGTGCCAGCTCACCACGGTCCGGGACAGCCACCGGGGAGCTGTTTTTT.

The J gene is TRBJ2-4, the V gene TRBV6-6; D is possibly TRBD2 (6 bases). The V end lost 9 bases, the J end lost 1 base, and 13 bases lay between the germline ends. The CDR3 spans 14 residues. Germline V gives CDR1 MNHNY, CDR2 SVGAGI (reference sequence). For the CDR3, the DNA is TGTGCCAGTTTACCCCGGGAGGCCAAAAACATTCAGTACTTC. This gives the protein CASLPREAKNIQYF.

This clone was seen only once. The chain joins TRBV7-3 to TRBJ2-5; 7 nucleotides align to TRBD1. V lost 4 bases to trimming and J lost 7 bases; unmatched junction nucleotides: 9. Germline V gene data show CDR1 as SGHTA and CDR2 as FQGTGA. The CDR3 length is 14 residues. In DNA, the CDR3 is TGTGCCAGCAGCTCAGGCCGCTCAGGGGGGACCCAGTACTTC. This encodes CASSSGRSGGTQYF.

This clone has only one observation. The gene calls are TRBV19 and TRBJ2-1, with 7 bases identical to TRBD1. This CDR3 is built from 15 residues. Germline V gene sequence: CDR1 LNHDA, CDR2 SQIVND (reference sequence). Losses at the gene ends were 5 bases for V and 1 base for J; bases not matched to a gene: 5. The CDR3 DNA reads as TGTGCCAGTAGTGACAGGGTCGAGTCCTACAATGAGCAGTTCTTC. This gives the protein CASSDRVESYNEQFF.

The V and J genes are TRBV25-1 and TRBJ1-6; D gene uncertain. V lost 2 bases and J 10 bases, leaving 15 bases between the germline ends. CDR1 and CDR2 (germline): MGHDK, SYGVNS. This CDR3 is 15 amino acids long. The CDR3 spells CASSEGGRRWSPLHF. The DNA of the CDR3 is TGTGCCAGCAGTGAAGGTGGCAGGAGGTGGTCACCCCTCCACTTT.

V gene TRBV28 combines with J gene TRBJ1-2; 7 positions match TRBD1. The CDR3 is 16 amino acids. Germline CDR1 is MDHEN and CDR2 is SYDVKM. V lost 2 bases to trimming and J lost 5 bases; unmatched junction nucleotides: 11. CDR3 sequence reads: CASSLEGRTGEYGYTF. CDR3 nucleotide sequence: TGTGCCAGCAGTTTAGAAGGTCGGACAGGAGAATATGGCTACACCTTC.

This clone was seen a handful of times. The CDR3 sequence: CASSLLVSIGSYNEQFF. CDR3 nucleotides: TGTGCCAGCAGCTTATTGGTTAGCATCGGGTCCTACAATGAGCAGTTCTTC. This rearrangement joins TRBV11-2 to TRBJ2-1; D is uncertain. The V end was cut by 2 bases, the J end by 1 base, with 15 bases between. The CDR3 has 17 residues. CDR1 is SGHAT and CDR2 is FQNNGV in the germline V gene.

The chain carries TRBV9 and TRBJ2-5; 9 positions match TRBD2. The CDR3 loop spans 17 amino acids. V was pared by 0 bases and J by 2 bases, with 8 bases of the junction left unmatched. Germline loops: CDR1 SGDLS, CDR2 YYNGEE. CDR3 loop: CASSVAPLAGTQETQYF. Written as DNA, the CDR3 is TGTGCCAGCAGCGTAGCACCACTAGCGGGTACTCAAGAGACCCAGTACTTC.

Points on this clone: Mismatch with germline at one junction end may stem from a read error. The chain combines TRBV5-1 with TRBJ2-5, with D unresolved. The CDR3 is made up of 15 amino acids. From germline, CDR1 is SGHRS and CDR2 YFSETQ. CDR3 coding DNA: TGCGCCAGCACCTTGGAACTTAGAGGAAGTGAGACCCAGTACTTC. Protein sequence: CASTLELRGSETQYF. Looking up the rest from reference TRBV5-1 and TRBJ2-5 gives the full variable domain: KAGVTQTPRYLIKTRGQQVTLSCSPISGHRSVSWYQQTPGQGLQFLFEYFSETQRNKGNFPGRFSGRQFSNSRSEMNVSTLELGDSALYLCASTLELRGSETQYFGPGTRLLVL.

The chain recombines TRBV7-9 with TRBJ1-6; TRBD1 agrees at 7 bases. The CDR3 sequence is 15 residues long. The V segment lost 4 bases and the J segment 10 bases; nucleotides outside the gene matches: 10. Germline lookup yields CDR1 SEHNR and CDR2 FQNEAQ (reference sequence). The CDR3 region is CASSSEGAPGSPLHF. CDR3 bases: TGTGCCAGCAGCTCCGAGGGGGCCCCGGGGTCACCCCTCCACTTT.

The CDR3 DNA reads TGTGCCAGCAGTACCCAGGCCTACGAGCAGTACTTC. It is translated as CASSTQAYEQYF. The rearrangement joins TRBV28 to TRBJ2-7; D ambiguous. This CDR3 has 12 amino acids. With 5 bases removed from V and 2 bases from J, the gap between germline ends came to 7 bases. Germline V lookup: CDR1 MDHEN, CDR2 SYDVKM.

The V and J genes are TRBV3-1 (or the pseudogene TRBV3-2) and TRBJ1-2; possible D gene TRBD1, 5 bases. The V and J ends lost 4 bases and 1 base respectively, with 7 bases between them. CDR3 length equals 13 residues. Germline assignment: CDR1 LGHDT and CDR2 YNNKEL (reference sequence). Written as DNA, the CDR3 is TGTGCCAGCAGCCGCCAGGGTAACTATGGCTACACCTTC. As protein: CASSRQGNYGYTF.